These T cell receptor beta chains were read from a single sample in a study of CDR3 diversity in severe acne. TCRdb reprocessed the PCR reads via MiXCR and lists one record per CDR3 protein. The sample includes 100,000 or so distinct CDR3 sequences, 45% to 60% of them seen just once. The sequencing input was blood. The source is a male donor with acne. The CDR3 runs from the conserved cysteine through the conserved F or W. The order of the fields is V gene, CDR3 length, D gene, J gene, clone size, CDR3 protein, CDR3 DNA. A D gene is named only where the DNA matches it firmly. The size field is filled for only some rows; it gives once, few, many or a size class.

v_call: TRBV11-1; cdr3_length: 13; d_call: .; j_call: TRBJ2-7; clone_size: many; cdr3_aa: CASSSRGPYEQYF; cdr3_nt: TGTGCCAGCAGCTCGAGGGGCCCCTACGAGCAGTACTTC
v_call: TRBV12-3/TRBV12-4; cdr3_length: 13; d_call: .; j_call: TRBJ2-2; clone_size: .; cdr3_aa: CASSLTGTGELFF; cdr3_nt: TGTGCCAGCAGTTTAACGGGCACCGGGGAGCTGTTTTTT
v_call: TRBV20-1; cdr3_length: 16; d_call: TRBD2; j_call: TRBJ2-3; clone_size: .; cdr3_aa: CSASSESGSSTDTQYF; cdr3_nt: TGCAGTGCCAGCAGTGAGAGCGGGAGCAGCACAGATACGCAGTATTTT
v_call: TRBV11-2; cdr3_length: 14; d_call: .; j_call: TRBJ2-6; clone_size: once; cdr3_aa: CASSQGGRANVLTF; cdr3_nt: TGTGCCAGCAGCCAAGGGGGTCGGGCCAACGTCCTGACTTTC
v_call: TRBV20-1; cdr3_length: 14; d_call: .; j_call: TRBJ2-2; clone_size: .; cdr3_aa: CSASRGANTGELFF; cdr3_nt: TGCAGTGCTAGTCGCGGGGCGAACACCGGGGAGCTGTTTTTT
v_call: TRBV19; cdr3_length: 14; d_call: .; j_call: TRBJ1-2; clone_size: many; cdr3_aa: CASSITTGSGGYTF; cdr3_nt: TGTGCCAGTAGTATTACAACAGGGTCGGGTGGCTACACCTTC
v_call: TRBV20-1; cdr3_length: 17; d_call: TRBD2; j_call: TRBJ2-7; clone_size: many; cdr3_aa: CSALTQGLAGVLYEQYF; cdr3_nt: TGCAGTGCCCTCACCCAAGGACTAGCGGGGGTGCTATACGAGCAGTACTTC
v_call: TRBV7-9; cdr3_length: 14; d_call: .; j_call: TRBJ1-1; clone_size: many; cdr3_aa: CASSLKGGYTEAFF; cdr3_nt: TGTGCCAGCAGCTTAAAGGGGGGGTACACTGAAGCTTTCTTT
v_call: TRBV7-2; cdr3_length: 15; d_call: TRBD2; j_call: TRBJ2-2; clone_size: .; cdr3_aa: CASSILAGGTGELFF; cdr3_nt: TGTGCCAGCAGCATATTAGCGGGAGGCACCGGGGAGCTGTTTTTT
v_call: TRBV5-1; cdr3_length: 15; d_call: TRBD2; j_call: TRBJ2-1; clone_size: few; cdr3_aa: CASSPPGLAVGEQFF; cdr3_nt: TGCGCCAGCAGTCCCCCGGGACTAGCCGTCGGTGAGCAGTTCTTC
v_call: TRBV6-5; cdr3_length: 14; d_call: .; j_call: TRBJ2-3; clone_size: many; cdr3_aa: CASSYNGGADTQYF; cdr3_nt: TGTGCCAGCAGTTACAATGGTGGGGCAGATACGCAGTATTTT
v_call: TRBV27; cdr3_length: 14; d_call: .; j_call: TRBJ2-5; clone_size: few; cdr3_aa: CASSLTGLLETQYF; cdr3_nt: TGTGCCAGCAGTCTCACGGGACTCCTAGAGACCCAGTACTTC
v_call: TRBV2; cdr3_length: 13; d_call: TRBD1; j_call: TRBJ2-7; clone_size: many; cdr3_aa: CASRDRGQYEQYF; cdr3_nt: TGTGCCAGCCGGGACAGGGGGCAGTACGAGCAGTACTTC
v_call: TRBV20-1; cdr3_length: 14; d_call: TRBD1; j_call: TRBJ2-5; clone_size: .; cdr3_aa: CSAGDRAYNETQYF; cdr3_nt: TGCAGTGCAGGGGACAGGGCCTACAATGAGACCCAGTACTTC
v_call: TRBV10-1; cdr3_length: 14; d_call: TRBD1; j_call: TRBJ2-5; clone_size: .; cdr3_aa: CASSEDRGQETQYF; cdr3_nt: TGCGCCAGCAGTGAGGACAGGGGCCAGGAGACCCAGTACTTC
v_call: TRBV12-3/TRBV12-4; cdr3_length: 15; d_call: TRBD1; j_call: TRBJ2-7; clone_size: .; cdr3_aa: CASSYRDRGAYEQYF; cdr3_nt: TGTGCCAGCAGTTATAGGGACAGGGGAGCCTACGAGCAGTACTTC
v_call: TRBV27; cdr3_length: 14; d_call: TRBD1; j_call: TRBJ1-2; clone_size: .; cdr3_aa: CASSLRQGNYGYTF; cdr3_nt: TGTGCCAGCAGTCTGCGACAGGGTAACTATGGCTACACCTTC
v_call: TRBV19; cdr3_length: 15; d_call: .; j_call: TRBJ1-1; clone_size: .; cdr3_aa: CASNDMRGAGTGAFF; cdr3_nt: TGTGCCAGTAATGATATGCGGGGGGCGGGGACTGGAGCTTTCTTT
v_call: TRBV6-5; cdr3_length: 15; d_call: TRBD2; j_call: TRBJ2-7; clone_size: .; cdr3_aa: CASSHSSGSQYEQYF; cdr3_nt: TGTGCCAGCAGTCACTCTAGCGGGAGTCAGTACGAGCAGTACTTC
v_call: TRBV27; cdr3_length: 15; d_call: .; j_call: TRBJ2-1; clone_size: many; cdr3_aa: CASSPGTLLYNEQFF; cdr3_nt: TGTGCCAGCAGTCCTGGGACTCTCCTATACAATGAGCAGTTCTTC
v_call: TRBV6-5; cdr3_length: 14; d_call: .; j_call: TRBJ1-1; clone_size: .; cdr3_aa: CASSYWGKRTEAFF; cdr3_nt: TGTGCCAGCAGTTATTGGGGAAAAAGGACTGAAGCTTTCTTT
v_call: TRBV19; cdr3_length: 14; d_call: .; j_call: TRBJ2-5; clone_size: .; cdr3_aa: CASSIGHRPETQYF; cdr3_nt: TGTGCCAGTAGTATCGGACACCGTCCGGAGACCCAGTACTTC
v_call: TRBV6-6; cdr3_length: 11; d_call: .; j_call: TRBJ1-4; clone_size: .; cdr3_aa: CASRVGEKLFF; cdr3_nt: TGTGCCAGCAGGGTCGGGGAAAAACTGTTTTTT
v_call: TRBV28; cdr3_length: 15; d_call: .; j_call: TRBJ2-7; clone_size: .; cdr3_aa: CASQGGDHNSYEQYF; cdr3_nt: TGTGCCAGTCAGGGTGGGGACCATAACTCCTACGAGCAGTACTTC
v_call: TRBV29-1; cdr3_length: 15; d_call: .; j_call: TRBJ2-6; clone_size: .; cdr3_aa: CSVYTSGVGANVLTF; cdr3_nt: TGCAGCGTCTACACTTCAGGGGTCGGGGCCAACGTCCTGACTTTC
v_call: TRBV29-1; cdr3_length: 14; d_call: TRBD1; j_call: TRBJ2-5; clone_size: many; cdr3_aa: CSVEGQLYQETQYF; cdr3_nt: TGCAGCGTTGAGGGACAGCTGTACCAAGAGACCCAGTACTTC
v_call: TRBV15; cdr3_length: 17; d_call: TRBD1; j_call: TRBJ1-6; clone_size: .; cdr3_aa: CATSSQGTGGGNSPLHF; cdr3_nt: TGTGCCACCAGCAGCCAAGGGACAGGGGGCGGTAATTCACCCCTCCACTTT
v_call: TRBV10-3; cdr3_length: 14; d_call: TRBD1; j_call: TRBJ2-2; clone_size: .; cdr3_aa: CAISEVRGTGELFF; cdr3_nt: TGTGCCATCAGTGAGGTCAGGGGGACCGGGGAGCTGTTTTTT
v_call: TRBV18; cdr3_length: 16; d_call: TRBD2; j_call: TRBJ2-1; clone_size: once; cdr3_aa: CASSLTLAGGGNEQFF; cdr3_nt: TGTGCCAGCTCACTTACGCTAGCGGGAGGGGGCAATGAGCAGTTCTTC
v_call: TRBV5-1; cdr3_length: 15; d_call: .; j_call: TRBJ2-7; clone_size: .; cdr3_aa: CASSLVGGRGYEQYF; cdr3_nt: TGCGCCAGCAGCTTGGTCGGGGGGCGTGGCTACGAGCAGTACTTC
v_call: TRBV9; cdr3_length: 13; d_call: .; j_call: TRBJ2-2; clone_size: .; cdr3_aa: CASSYGRTRELFF; cdr3_nt: TGTGCCAGCAGTTACGGGCGCACCAGGGAGCTGTTTTTT
v_call: TRBV7-9; cdr3_length: 15; d_call: TRBD1; j_call: TRBJ2-2; clone_size: .; cdr3_aa: CASSTDRGRTGELFF; cdr3_nt: TGTGCCAGCAGCACGGACAGGGGGCGCACCGGGGAGCTGTTTTTT
v_call: TRBV4-2; cdr3_length: 13; d_call: TRBD1; j_call: TRBJ1-1; clone_size: .; cdr3_aa: CASSLIRGVEAFF; cdr3_nt: TGTGCCAGCAGCCTAATCAGGGGGGTTGAAGCTTTCTTT
v_call: TRBV4-1; cdr3_length: 15; d_call: .; j_call: TRBJ1-5; clone_size: .; cdr3_aa: CASSQPGGSNQPQHF; cdr3_nt: TGCGCCAGCAGCCAGCCAGGCGGGAGCAATCAGCCCCAGCATTTT
v_call: TRBV11-2; cdr3_length: 13; d_call: .; j_call: TRBJ2-2; clone_size: few; cdr3_aa: CASSLASAGELFF; cdr3_nt: TGTGCCAGCAGCCTGGCGTCTGCGGGGGAGCTGTTTTTT
v_call: TRBV24-1; cdr3_length: 14; d_call: .; j_call: TRBJ2-3; clone_size: .; cdr3_aa: CATSDLRVTDTQYF; cdr3_nt: TGTGCCACCAGTGATTTGCGAGTTACAGATACGCAGTATTTT
v_call: TRBV19; cdr3_length: 16; d_call: .; j_call: TRBJ1-5; clone_size: .; cdr3_aa: CASSSRQELYGQPQHF; cdr3_nt: TGTGCCAGTAGTTCCCGACAGGAACTGTACGGTCAGCCCCAGCATTTT
v_call: TRBV7-9; cdr3_length: 12; d_call: .; j_call: TRBJ2-3; clone_size: many; cdr3_aa: CASSLQSDTQYF; cdr3_nt: TGTGCCAGCAGCTTGCAGTCCGATACGCAGTATTTT
v_call: TRBV25-1; cdr3_length: 15; d_call: .; j_call: TRBJ2-2; clone_size: .; cdr3_aa: CASAPVKLNTGELFF; cdr3_nt: TGTGCCAGCGCCCCAGTCAAACTGAACACCGGGGAGCTGTTTTTT
v_call: TRBV10-2; cdr3_length: 14; d_call: TRBD1; j_call: TRBJ1-1; clone_size: .; cdr3_aa: CASSESFRGTEAFF; cdr3_nt: TGCGCCAGCAGTGAGTCGTTCAGGGGGACTGAAGCTTTCTTT
v_call: TRBV20-1; cdr3_length: 15; d_call: .; j_call: TRBJ2-3; clone_size: many; cdr3_aa: CSARDSAASTDTQYF; cdr3_nt: TGCAGTGCTAGAGATTCGGCGGCGTCAACAGATACGCAGTATTTT
v_call: TRBV5-1; cdr3_length: 15; d_call: TRBD1; j_call: TRBJ1-1; clone_size: few; cdr3_aa: CASSAGPTGGTEAFF; cdr3_nt: TGCGCCAGCAGCGCCGGCCCCACAGGGGGCACTGAAGCTTTCTTT
v_call: TRBV15; cdr3_length: 16; d_call: TRBD1; j_call: TRBJ2-6; clone_size: .; cdr3_aa: CATSRGTGAGANVLTF; cdr3_nt: TGTGCCACCAGCCGAGGGACAGGGGCTGGGGCCAACGTCCTGACTTTC
v_call: TRBV5-1; cdr3_length: 15; d_call: TRBD2; j_call: TRBJ2-1; clone_size: many; cdr3_aa: CASSLLAGALNEQFF; cdr3_nt: TGCGCCAGCAGCTTACTAGCGGGAGCCCTCAATGAGCAGTTCTTC
v_call: TRBV10-3; cdr3_length: 12; d_call: .; j_call: TRBJ1-1; clone_size: .; cdr3_aa: CAIRGGDTEAFF; cdr3_nt: TGTGCCATCAGAGGGGGGGACACTGAAGCTTTCTTT
v_call: TRBV25-1; cdr3_length: 15; d_call: .; j_call: TRBJ2-7; clone_size: once; cdr3_aa: CASSAGGGYLYEQYF; cdr3_nt: TGTGCCAGCAGCGCCGGAGGAGGATACCTCTACGAGCAGTACTTC
v_call: TRBV20-1; cdr3_length: 16; d_call: TRBD2; j_call: TRBJ2-7; clone_size: many; cdr3_aa: CSARDVTSGRVHEQYF; cdr3_nt: TGCAGTGCTAGAGATGTAACTAGCGGGAGGGTCCACGAGCAGTACTTC
v_call: TRBV6-2/TRBV6-3; cdr3_length: 16; d_call: .; j_call: TRBJ2-2; clone_size: .; cdr3_aa: CASSYEWGRGTGELFF; cdr3_nt: TGTGCCAGCAGTTACGAGTGGGGCAGGGGCACCGGGGAGCTGTTTTTT
v_call: TRBV3-2; cdr3_length: 15; d_call: .; j_call: TRBJ2-2; clone_size: many; cdr3_aa: CASSQRRDFREELFF; cdr3_nt: TGTGCCAGCAGCCAACGCCGGGACTTCAGGGAGGAGCTGTTTTTT
v_call: TRBV20-1; cdr3_length: 15; d_call: TRBD2; j_call: TRBJ2-3; clone_size: medium-sized; cdr3_aa: CSALGTSGSTDTQYF; cdr3_nt: TGCAGTGCTCTGGGGACTAGCGGGAGCACAGATACGCAGTATTTT
v_call: TRBV20-1; cdr3_length: 15; d_call: .; j_call: TRBJ1-5; clone_size: many; cdr3_aa: CSARVGGIGNQPQHF; cdr3_nt: TGCAGTGCTAGAGTTGGGGGGATAGGCAATCAGCCCCAGCATTTT
v_call: TRBV7-8; cdr3_length: 15; d_call: .; j_call: TRBJ2-3; clone_size: .; cdr3_aa: CASSLPGFRYNEQYF; cdr3_nt: TGTGCCAGCAGCTTACCGGGATTTCGGTACAATGAGCAGTATTTT
v_call: TRBV29-1; cdr3_length: 12; d_call: .; j_call: TRBJ2-3; clone_size: .; cdr3_aa: CSVDPSTDTQYF; cdr3_nt: TGCAGCGTTGATCCAAGCACAGATACGCAGTATTTT
v_call: TRBV5-6; cdr3_length: 14; d_call: .; j_call: TRBJ2-1; clone_size: many; cdr3_aa: CASSRLDGYNEQFF; cdr3_nt: TGTGCCAGCAGCCGATTAGACGGGTACAATGAGCAGTTCTTC
v_call: TRBV7-9; cdr3_length: 12; d_call: .; j_call: TRBJ1-1; clone_size: many; cdr3_aa: CATRTANTEAFF; cdr3_nt: TGTGCCACGAGGACAGCGAACACTGAAGCTTTCTTT